A selection of T cell receptor beta chains follows, all from one sample in a study of blood T cell repertoires in COVID-19. Profiled with immunoSEQ multiplex PCR; TCRdb holds only in-frame clones, not every one. The table records under 300,000 clones, approximately 85% of them present only once. The sequencing input was peripheral blood. The origin of the receptors is a woman in her twenties or thirties with acute or convalescent COVID-19. Each CDR3 is given with its conserved first and last residue. A D gene is named only where the DNA matches it firmly. Clone sizes are given selectively: once, few, many, or a class where the clone is expanded.

size,D,V,J,CDR3,DNA
NA,TRBD2,TRBV19,TRBJ2-1,CASSIALAGGPISYNEQFF,TGTGCCAGTAGTATAGCTTTGGCGGGAGGGCCGATCTCCTACAATGAGCAGTTCTTC
NA,TRBD2,TRBV11-3,TRBJ2-2,CASKGGTSVRTGELFF,TGTGCCAGCAAGGGGGGGACTAGCGTAAGAACCGGGGAGCTGTTTTTT
NA,TRBD2,TRBV10-3,TRBJ2-1,CAISEGTSGSGEFF,TGTGCCATCAGTGAGGGGACTAGCGGCTCAGGGGAATTCTTC
few,NA,TRBV25-1,TRBJ2-2,CASRYGGGGELFF,TGTGCCAGCAGATATGGGGGAGGCGGGGAGCTGTTTTTT
NA,NA,TRBV6-5,TRBJ2-3,CASTQTGTQYF,TGTGCCAGCACCCAGACTGGTACGCAGTATTTT
NA,TRBD2,TRBV6-6,TRBJ2-5,CASSQLAGVGQETQYF,TGTGCCAGCAGTCAACTAGCGGGAGTGGGTCAAGAGACCCAGTACTTC
NA,NA,TRBV19,TRBJ1-5,CASTLSNQPQHF,TGTGCCAGTACCCTTAGCAATCAGCCCCAGCATTTT
NA,NA,TRBV28,TRBJ2-7,CASITYSTHQYF,TGTGCCAGCATCACGTACTCCACGCACCAGTACTTC
NA,TRBD1,TRBV19,TRBJ2-2,CASSIWQGAGELFF,TGTGCCAGTAGTATTTGGCAGGGGGCCGGGGAGCTGTTTTTT
once,TRBD1,TRBV2,TRBJ2-4,CASSAGQLLAKNIQYF,TGTGCCAGCAGTGCGGGACAGCTCTTAGCCAAAAACATTCAGTACTTC
NA,TRBD1,TRBV30,TRBJ2-7,CAWSVDRGYEQYF,TGTGCCTGGAGTGTCGACAGGGGATACGAGCAGTACTTC
NA,NA,TRBV5-8,TRBJ1-1,CASSFRQTEAFF,TGTGCCAGCAGCTTTCGACAGACTGAAGCTTTCTTT
NA,TRBD1,TRBV15,TRBJ2-3,CATSKPGQGAGTGTDTQYF,TGTGCCACCAGCAAACCGGGACAGGGGGCCGGGACGGGCACAGATACGCAGTATTTT
once,NA,TRBV29-1,TRBJ1-6,CSVGTADSPLHF,TGCAGCGTTGGGACTGCGGATTCACCCCTCCACTTT
NA,TRBD2,TRBV4-3,TRBJ2-3,CASSLMWGGADTQYF,TGCGCCAGCAGCCTCATGTGGGGGGGAGCAGATACGCAGTATTTT
once,TRBD2,TRBV30,TRBJ2-5,CAWSGSSGRTQETQYF,TGTGCCTGGAGCGGCTCGAGCGGGAGGACTCAAGAGACCCAGTACTTC
NA,NA,TRBV6-1,TRBJ1-2,CASSEQGQSTGYTF,TGTGCCAGCAGTGAACAGGGGCAGTCTACCGGCTACACCTTC
NA,TRBD1,TRBV19,TRBJ1-6,CASSTTGTGGSPLHF,TGTGCCAGTAGTACAACCGGGACAGGGGGTTCACCCCTCCACTTT
NA,NA,TRBV5-4,TRBJ1-6,CASSLWLSGASPLHF,TGTGCCAGCAGCTTGTGGCTGTCAGGGGCTTCACCCCTCCACTTT
once,TRBD2,TRBV5-4,TRBJ2-3,CASSPSPGLAGRSTDTQYF,TGTGCCAGCAGCCCGAGTCCGGGACTAGCGGGTCGGAGCACAGATACGCAGTATTTT
NA,TRBD1,TRBV27,TRBJ1-6,CASSSGPWTGYGSPLHF,TGTGCCAGCAGTTCCGGTCCTTGGACAGGGTACGGTTCACCCCTCCACTTT
NA,TRBD2,TRBV10-3,TRBJ2-2,CAITFDSGSSSGELFF,TGTGCCATCACCTTCGATAGCGGGAGCTCGTCCGGGGAGCTGTTTTTT
NA,NA,TRBV5-4,TRBJ2-1,CASSPSHNEQFF,TGTGCCAGCAGCCCTAGTCACAATGAGCAGTTCTTC
NA,NA,TRBV19,TRBJ2-6,CASIAAGQSGANVLTF,TGTGCCAGTATTGCGGCAGGGCAATCTGGGGCCAACGTCCTGACTTTC
NA,NA,TRBV12-3/TRBV12-4,TRBJ1-1,CASSQGLRTEAFF,TGTGCCAGCAGCCAGGGGCTTCGCACTGAAGCTTTCTTT
once,TRBD2,TRBV5-4,TRBJ2-7,CASSLGGLAGGPHEQYF,TGTGCCAGCAGCTTGGGGGGACTAGCGGGAGGGCCGCACGAGCAGTACTTC
NA,TRBD1,TRBV7-2,TRBJ2-3,CASSSIRTGLPDTQYF,TGTGCCAGCAGCTCGATACGGACAGGGCTCCCAGATACGCAGTATTTT
NA,TRBD1,TRBV7-2,TRBJ2-4,CASSEGQQKNIQYF,TGTGCCAGCAGCGAGGGACAGCAAAAAAACATTCAGTACTTC
NA,TRBD2,TRBV5-4,TRBJ2-7,CASSLGQGAGGLYEQYF,TGTGCCAGCAGCTTGGGCCAGGGAGCGGGAGGGCTCTACGAGCAGTACTTC
NA,TRBD1,TRBV7-9,TRBJ2-5,CASSLTGGGETQYF,TGTGCCAGCAGTCTTACAGGGGGAGGAGAGACCCAGTACTTC
NA,NA,TRBV19,TRBJ1-1,CASRRPRAGLNTEAFF,TGTGCCAGTAGAAGACCTCGGGCAGGGCTGAACACTGAAGCTTTCTTT
few,NA,TRBV7-6,TRBJ2-1,CASSYLGGNAYNEQFF,TGTGCCAGCAGCTACCTTGGCGGGAACGCCTACAATGAGCAGTTCTTC
NA,NA,TRBV21-1,TRBJ2-7,CASSATGTPSYEQYF,TGTGCCAGCAGCGCGACCGGGACACCTTCCTACGAGCAGTACTTC
NA,NA,TRBV19,TRBJ1-3,CASSIGGNTIYF,TGTGCCAGTAGTATAGGAGGGAACACCATATATTTT
NA,NA,TRBV19,TRBJ2-5,CASSIGRRGETQYF,TGTGCCAGTAGTATAGGGAGAAGGGGAGAGACCCAGTACTTC
NA,NA,TRBV4-1,TRBJ2-7,CASSPAGQSSYEQYF,TGCGCCAGCAGCCCCGCGGGACAGTCTTCCTACGAGCAGTACTTC
once,NA,TRBV11-2,TRBJ1-1,CASSLGWGQGFSFF,TGTGCCAGCAGCTTAGGATGGGGACAAGGGTTTAGTTTCTTT
NA,NA,TRBV12-5,TRBJ2-3,CASGLESSGTDTQYF,TGTGCTAGTGGTTTGGAAAGCTCCGGGACAGATACGCAGTATTTT
NA,NA,TRBV6-5,TRBJ1-5,CASSKGLLLNQPQHF,TGTGCCAGCAGCAAGGGACTCCTGTTAAATCAGCCCCAGCATTTT
NA,TRBD2,TRBV10-1,TRBJ2-1,CASSDIAGGKDNEQFF,TGCGCCAGCAGTGATATAGCGGGAGGGAAAGACAATGAGCAGTTCTTC
NA,TRBD2,TRBV7-8,TRBJ2-5,CASSLDTSGVLQETQYF,TGTGCCAGCAGCTTAGACACTAGCGGAGTCCTCCAAGAGACCCAGTACTTC
few,NA,TRBV15,TRBJ2-2,CATSSTGAVFF,TGTGCCACCAGCAGTACCGGAGCTGTGTTTTTT
NA,TRBD1,TRBV2,TRBJ2-7,CASRDRWGEQYF,TGTGCCAGCAGGGACAGGTGGGGAGAGCAGTACTTC
NA,TRBD1,TRBV4-2,TRBJ2-7,CASSLGGRGQGDEQYF,TGTGCCAGCAGCCTCGGAGGAAGGGGACAGGGCGACGAGCAGTACTTC
NA,NA,TRBV7-9,TRBJ2-5,CASSSLGALDF,TGTGCCAGCAGCTCGCTGGGGGCATTAGACTTC
NA,NA,TRBV5-1,TRBJ2-7,CASSSGLDIGEQYF,TGCGCCAGCAGCAGCGGGCTCGATATCGGCGAGCAGTACTTC
NA,NA,TRBV6-4,TRBJ1-5,CASQDSNSNQPQHF,TGTGCCAGTCAGGACAGCAATAGCAATCAGCCCCAGCATTTT
NA,NA,TRBV5-5,TRBJ2-7,CASSLGSSYEQYF,TGTGCCAGCAGCTTAGGGAGCTCCTACGAGCAGTACTTC